Following are 32 T cell receptor beta chains from one sample sequenced in a study of cytomegalovirus exposure and HLA in healthy donors (dated by TCRdb to 2017 to 2019). Receptor libraries were prepared by the immunoSEQ multiplex PCR assay. TCRdb re-hosts the immuneACCESS table, in-frame sequences only. Its copies lack some clones; in the studies checked, an unresolved V gene accounts for under half of them, and the cause for the rest is not known. The sample has 150,000 to 200,000 clones on record, around 88% of them singletons. Jointly, the top ten make up around 2.4% of the sample. Sequenced input: PBMCs. These receptors originate from a woman in her late teens or twenties in good health and CMV-seronegative.

The V gene is TRBV6-4, the J gene TRBJ1-6; TRBD1 matches 8 bases. In germline, CDR1 is MRHNA, CDR2 SNTAGT. J was trimmed by 0 bases and V by 2 bases; bases with no gene match: 15. This CDR3 contains 21 residues. The CDR3 here is CASSDSGQGWNLDSYNSPLHF. The CDR3 DNA reads as TGTGCCAGCAGTGACAGCGGACAGGGTTGGAACTTAGACTCCTATAATTCACCCCTCCACTTT.

The DNA of the CDR3 is TGCGCCAGCAGCCAAGGGCCCCTCCTCCCTCAGGGCCCAGGCAACGAGCAGTACTTC. Its translation: CASSQGPLLPQGPGNEQYF. The V and J genes are TRBV4-3 and TRBJ2-7; D may be TRBD1 (5 bases). Trimming cost V 1 base and J 5 bases, with 27 bases left between them. Germline loops: CDR1 LGHNA, CDR2 YSLEER. This CDR3 comprises 19 residues.

The rearrangement joins TRBV4-3 to TRBJ2-7, with 8 bases fitting TRBD1. The CDR3 has 17 residues. Germline lookup yields CDR1 LGHNA and CDR2 YSLEER. V gave up 2 bases and J gave up 5 bases; unmatched junction bases: 14. Here the CDR3 reads CASSQSYAGQGTNEQYF. CDR3 nucleotides: TGCGCCAGCAGCCAATCGTATGCCGGACAGGGCACGAACGAGCAGTACTTC.

The V call is TRBV7-2, the J call TRBJ2-2; TRBD1 agrees at 11 bases. CDR1 is SGHTA, CDR2 FQGNSA, per germline. There are 14 residues in the CDR3. J lost 5 bases, V lost 4 bases, and 0 bases had no gene match. The CDR3: CASSWDRGTGELFF. In nucleotides, the CDR3 is TGTGCCAGCAGCTGGGACAGGGGGACCGGGGAGCTGTTTTTT.

The chain has TRBV9 and TRBJ2-7, with TRBD1 matching over 9 bases. Trimming removed 4 bases from V and 5 bases from J; junction bases left unmatched: 10. The V gene's germline CDR1 is SGDLS and CDR2 YYNGEE. The CDR3 length is 15 residues. CDR3 in amino acids: CASSSRTGEVHEQYF. The DNA for the CDR3 is TGTGCCAGCAGCTCCAGGACAGGGGAGGTCCACGAGCAGTACTTC.

This clone was recorded once. The rearrangement links TRBV5-1 to TRBJ1-5, with a possible D match to TRBD1 (6 bases). Germline CDR1 and CDR2: SGHRS and YFSETQ. With 4 bases removed from V and 4 bases from J, the gap between germline ends came to 12 bases. This CDR3 contains 14 residues. The CDR3 DNA reads TGCGCCAGCAGCGTGGACAGCGGAAATCAGCCCCAGCATTTT. It codes for CASSVDSGNQPQHF.

The gene calls are TRBV4-1 and TRBJ1-2; no clear D gene. The CDR3 has 12 residues. V dropped 1 base and J dropped 5 bases, with 5 bases sitting between them. In germline, CDR1 is MGHRA, CDR2 YSYEKL. The CDR3 DNA reads TGCGCCAGCAGCCAAGGGCCTTATGGCTACACCTTC. Its protein is CASSQGPYGYTF.

The chain links TRBV5-1 to TRBJ2-7, with a possible D match to TRBD1 (5 bases). The V end lost 5 bases, the J end lost 0 bases, and 12 bases lay between the germline ends. The CDR3 spans 14 residues. CDR1 is SGHRS, CDR2 YFSETQ, per germline. The CDR3: CASRLGAASYEQYF. The CDR3 nucleotides read TGCGCCAGCAGATTAGGGGCTGCCTCCTACGAGCAGTACTTC.

The chain carries TRBV2 and TRBJ2-3; a weak D match, TRBD1 (6 bases). Germline CDR1 reads SNHLY; CDR2 reads FYNNEI. Between the trimmed V and J ends, which lost 5 bases and 5 bases, there was a span of 20 bases. The CDR3 runs to 16 residues. Here the CDR3 reads CASSPVWQGWKDTQYF. CDR3 nucleotide sequence: TGTGCCAGCAGTCCAGTCTGGCAGGGGTGGAAAGATACGCAGTATTTT.

The chain carries TRBV6-8 and TRBJ1-2, with D uncertain. CDR3 length: 14 amino acids. Per germline, CDR1 MNHGY and CDR2 SAAAGT. V lost 7 bases to trimming and J lost 4 bases, with 16 bases between them. As DNA, the CDR3 is TGTGCCAGCACTTATTCCCATGAGGGCTATGGCTACACCTTC. This sequence encodes CASTYSHEGYGYTF.

CDR3 loop: CASLQGGNEKLFF. CDR3 bases: TGCGCCAGCCTACAGGGTGGGAATGAAAAACTGTTTTTT. V gene TRBV5-1 combines with J gene TRBJ1-4, with a possible D match to TRBD1 (6 bases). The CDR3 covers 13 residues. Trimming shortened V by 7 bases and J by 5 bases, and 12 bases separated the two germline ends. The germline CDR1 and CDR2 sequences are SGHRS and YFSETQ.

This clone was detected once. The rearrangement uses TRBV4-3 and TRBJ1-1, with 8 bases aligning to TRBD1. From germline, CDR1 is LGHNA and CDR2 YSLEER. V gave up 2 bases and J gave up 4 bases; unmatched junction bases: 9. The CDR3 loop spans 16 amino acids. CDR3 sequence (DNA): TGCGCCAGCAGCCAAAATTTAGGACAGGGCATCACTGAAGCTTTCTTT. It translates to CASSQNLGQGITEAFF.

Here the CDR3 DNA reads TGTGCCAGCAGTGAGGTGTCAGGGAGGGGCACAGATACGCAGTATTTT. Translation gives CASSEVSGRGTDTQYF. The rearrangement links TRBV6-1 to TRBJ2-3; 7 bases map to TRBD2. The CDR3 length is 16 residues. The germline V gene encodes CDR1 MNHNS and CDR2 SASEGT. The ends lost 3 bases at V and 1 base at J; junction bases unmatched: 7.

The CDR3 here is CAISESKAQETQYF. CDR3 coding DNA: TGTGCCATCAGTGAGTCAAAAGCTCAAGAGACCCAGTACTTC. The rearrangement uses TRBV10-3 and TRBJ2-5; D unclear. The V gene lost 0 bases and the J gene lost 2 bases, with 7 bases spanning the gap. The CDR3 consists of 14 residues. Germline-derived CDR1 and CDR2 are ENHRY and SYGVKD.

The CDR3 nucleotides are TGTGCCAGCAGCTTAGGAACTGGAGCCTACGAGCAGTACTTC. Encoded protein: CASSLGTGAYEQYF. The chain uses TRBV7-3 and TRBJ2-7; D unclear. CDR1 is SGHTA and CDR2 is FQGTGA in the germline V gene. This CDR3 has 14 residues. V shed 2 bases and J shed 2 bases, with 10 bases lying between them.

The chain has TRBV4-3 and TRBJ2-7; 14 nucleotides line up with TRBD2. V shed 0 bases, J shed 2 bases, and the junction held 6 bases outside the gene matches. Per the germline V gene, CDR1 is LGHNA and CDR2 is YSLEER. The CDR3 runs 18 residues. The CDR3 nucleotides are TGCGCCAGCAGCCAAGAACGGGTGGGACTAGCGGGGGCCTACGAGCAGTACTTC. Translation gives CASSQERVGLAGAYEQYF.

J is TRBJ2-2 and V is TRBV9; 11 bases match TRBD2. The V and J ends lost 4 bases and 10 bases, in that order; junction bases with no gene match: 15. The CDR3 totals 17 residues. The germline gives CDR1 SGDLS, CDR2 YYNGEE. The CDR3 DNA follows: TGTGCCAGCAGCCGGGGTAGCGGGAGGGCCGGAGAGGAGGAGCTGTTTTTT. Translated, it gives CASSRGSGRAGEEELFF.

The V and J genes are TRBV18 and TRBJ2-1, with a possible D match to TRBD2 (5 bases). CDR1 and CDR2 (germline): KGHSH, LQKENI. The CDR3 has 15 residues. The V end lost 6 bases, the J end lost 1 base, and 13 bases lay between the germline ends. The CDR3 nucleotides read TGTGCCAGCTCCCCCCCGACTACGTCCTACAATGAGCAGTTCTTC. Protein sequence: CASSPPTTSYNEQFF.

The chain employs TRBV18 and TRBJ1-1, with 7 positions matching TRBD1. The CDR3 sequence is 17 residues long. Germline CDR1 is KGHSH and CDR2 is LQKENI. With 1 base clipped from V and 0 bases from J, the junction kept 8 bases outside the gene matches. CDR3 in DNA: TGTGCCAGCTCACCACGGGGGGACAGTCTCATGAACACTGAAGCTTTCTTT. Translated, it gives CASSPRGDSLMNTEAFF.

The gene calls are TRBV7-6 and TRBJ2-3; 9 bases map to TRBD2. The CDR3 sequence is 18 residues long. The V gene end was trimmed by 5 bases and the J gene end by 0 bases; junction bases not matched to a gene: 12. Germline V gives CDR1 SGHVS, CDR2 FNYEAQ. CDR3 in amino acids: CASSARLSGGTSTDTQYF. The CDR3 DNA is TGTGCCAGCAGCGCCCGGTTGAGCGGGGGGACTAGCACAGATACGCAGTATTTT.

The V call is TRBV6-5, the J call TRBJ1-1; TRBD1 matches 9 bases. Germline assignment: CDR1 MNHEY and CDR2 SVGAGI. After removal of 0 bases from V and 7 bases from J, the junction contained 9 bases not matched to a gene. This CDR3 is 16 amino acids long. The CDR3 spells CASSYSTTPTGGEAFF. DNA for the CDR3: TGTGCCAGCAGTTACTCTACTACTCCGACAGGGGGTGAAGCTTTCTTT.

This chain links TRBV7-9 with TRBJ1-1, with D possibly matching TRBD1 (5 bases). The CDR3 totals 14 residues. The V end lost 6 bases, the J end lost 1 base, and 12 bases lay between the germline ends. Germline values: CDR1 SEHNR, CDR2 FQNEAQ (reference sequence). CDR3 protein: CASRVGDWNTEAFF. CDR3 DNA: TGTGCCAGCAGGGTAGGGGACTGGAACACTGAAGCTTTCTTT. Together with reference TRBV7-9 and TRBJ1-1, the CDR3 gives the full variable domain: DTGVSQNPRHKITKRGQNVTFRCDPISEHNRLYWYRQTLGQGPEFLTYFQNEAQLEKSRLLSDRFSAERPKGSFSTLEIQRTEQGDSAMYLCASRVGDWNTEAFFGQGTRLTVV.

The V call is TRBV5-6, the J call TRBJ1-2; 8 positions match TRBD1. The CDR3 covers 13 residues. V dropped 6 bases and J dropped 8; count of bases not matched to a gene: 9. Per germline, CDR1 SGHDT and CDR2 YYEEEE. CDR3 DNA: TGTGCCAGCATCCAGGCAGGGGGCCGGGGCTACACCTTC. As protein: CASIQAGGRGYTF.

V usage is TRBV6-1 and J usage is TRBJ2-1; 7 positions match TRBD1. The J segment lost 9 bases and the V segment lost 1 base, leaving 6 bases of the junction unmatched. The germline CDR1 and CDR2 sequences are MNHNS and SASEGT. This CDR3 has 14 amino acids. CDR3 sequence: CASSEVGTASEQFF. The CDR3 DNA follows: TGTGCCAGCAGTGAAGTCGGGACAGCATCTGAGCAGTTCTTC.

This chain connects TRBV29-1 to TRBJ1-1; a possible D gene is TRBD1 (5 bases). CDR1 is SQVTM, CDR2 ANQGSEA, per germline. V was cut by 4 bases and J by 4 bases, with 10 bases left in between. There are 12 residues in the CDR3. In nucleotides, the CDR3 is TGCAGCGTTGGACCCGGGGGCACTGAAGCTTTCTTT. Translating it yields CSVGPGGTEAFF. Full variable domain (outside the CDR3, taken from reference TRBV29-1 and TRBJ1-1): SAVISQKPSRDICQRGTSLTIQCQVDSQVTMMFWYRQQPGQSLTLIATANQGSEATYESGFVIDKFPISRPNLTFSTLTVSNMSPEDSSIYLCSVGPGGTEAFFGQGTRLTVV.

The chain links TRBV6-4 to TRBJ2-2; D is unclear. The CDR3 consists of 13 residues. Trimming left V 2 bases short and J 3 bases short, with 4 bases between. In germline, CDR1 is MRHNA, CDR2 SNTAGT. The CDR3 loop reads CASSDEYTGELFF. CDR3 nucleotide sequence: TGTGCCAGCAGTGACGAGTACACCGGGGAGCTGTTTTTT.

The CDR3 DNA reads TGTGCCAGCAGCCCCTCCGCAGGGATCCCATCCTATGGCTACACCTTC. This gives the protein CASSPSAGIPSYGYTF. This rearrangement joins TRBV11-2 to TRBJ1-2; the D gene is possibly TRBD1 (5 bases). The V gene's germline CDR1 is SGHAT and CDR2 FQNNGV. The V end was cut by 5 bases, the J end by 4 bases, with 20 bases between. CDR3 length: 16 residues.

J is TRBJ1-2 and V is TRBV29-1, with D maybe TRBD1 (6 bases). The CDR3 covers 12 residues. With 3 bases removed from V and 6 bases from J, the gap between germline ends came to 11 bases. Germline CDR1 is SQVTM and CDR2 is ANQGSEA. CDR3 sequence (DNA): TGCAGCGTTGAGGCAGGGGATAATGGCTACACCTTC. Translated, it gives CSVEAGDNGYTF.

The rearrangement joins TRBV10-2 to TRBJ2-1, with 7 bases aligning to TRBD1. Trimming removed 0 bases from V and 6 bases from J; junction bases left unmatched: 8. CDR3 length equals 16 residues. Per germline, CDR1 WSHSY and CDR2 SAAADI. The CDR3 here is CASSESGRGLGNEQFF. The CDR3 coding sequence is TGCGCCAGCAGTGAGTCGGGAAGGGGGCTCGGCAATGAGCAGTTCTTC.

The chain is built from TRBV18 and TRBJ2-7; D perhaps matches TRBD1 (6 bases). V gave up 6 bases and J gave up 6 bases, with 15 bases separating them. This CDR3 region has 13 residues. The germline CDR1 and CDR2 sequences are KGHSH and LQKENI. The CDR3 sequence: CASSEIRGSEQYF. The CDR3 nucleotides are TGTGCCAGCTCGGAGATTAGGGGGAGCGAGCAGTACTTC.

This clone was seen once. The rearrangement links TRBV4-3 to TRBJ2-3; 8 bases map to TRBD2. J was trimmed by 3 bases and V by 0 bases; bases with no gene match: 5. This CDR3 is built from 16 residues. Germline V gives CDR1 LGHNA, CDR2 YSLEER. The CDR3 DNA sequence: TGCGCCAGCAGCCAAGAGTTGGCTAGCGGGACAGATACGCAGTATTTT. Translation: CASSQELASGTDTQYF.

The chain couples TRBV27 to TRBJ1-1, with D tentatively TRBD1 (6 bases). The V gene's germline CDR1 is MNHEY and CDR2 SMNVEV (reference sequence). The V end lost 6 bases, the J end lost 1 base, and 15 bases lay between the germline ends. The CDR3 runs 15 residues. CDR3 bases: TGTGCCAGCAGCCCGGTGGACAGTCGGAACACTGAAGCTTTCTTT. Translation gives CASSPVDSRNTEAFF.